These T cell receptor beta chains were read from a single sample in a study of PD-L1 blockade in urothelial cancer. Method: immunoSEQ multiplex PCR; TCRdb's copy keeps in-frame clones and lacks some. In the table there are about 130,000 clones, more than 75% of which are singletons. The source was PBMCs, collected around atezolizumab (anti-PD-L1) treatment. These receptor sequences come from a man over 45 with urothelial cancer. The CDR3 runs from the conserved cysteine through the conserved F or W. The order of the fields is J gene, CDR3 length, clone size, V gene, CDR3 protein. Clone size is stated in some rows and not others, as once, few, many or a class when expanded.

>TRBJ2-1|12|-|TRBV28
CGAGVSYNEQFF
>TRBJ2-1|14|-|TRBV6-6
CASSGLAGAYEQFF
>TRBJ1-1|14|once|TRBV15
CATSRGQIGTEAFF
>TRBJ2-5|14|-|TRBV28
CASGVGLAVKTQYF
>TRBJ2-7|13|-|TRBV19
CASSDRGMREQYF
>TRBJ2-7|16|-|TRBV7-9
CASSFGTSGSPYEQYF
>TRBJ1-5|14|few|TRBV28
CASSDQGARQPQHF
>TRBJ2-2|14|-|TRBV30
CAWAPGILTGELFF
>TRBJ2-1|14|-|TRBV25-1
CASSEIHLGGQQFF
>TRBJ1-3|16|-|TRBV4-1
CASSLSTGGIGNTIYF
>TRBJ2-1|16|-|TRBV4-2
CASSQEGLAAYNEQFF
>TRBJ1-2|17|-|TRBV27
CASSSLQGANLNYGYTF
>TRBJ2-7|17|-|TRBV7-3
CASSLGTGGLGSYEQYF
>TRBJ2-3|14|-|TRBV9
CASSVVGGIDTQYF
>TRBJ2-1|16|-|TRBV7-8
CASSFASSGRAYEQFF
>TRBJ1-1|14|-|TRBV18
CASSPVSRNTEAFF
>TRBJ2-1|11|-|TRBV2
CASSTVNEQFF
>TRBJ1-5|14|-|TRBV4-1
CASSYSSGNQPQHF
>TRBJ2-3|15|once|TRBV4-1
CASSRGTGFTDTQYF
>TRBJ2-3|18|-|TRBV5-6
CASSLGLGLAGVGDTQYF
>TRBJ2-7|18|-|TRBV19
CASSIEGTSGRQGDEQYF
>TRBJ2-7|14|-|TRBV10-3
CAISEGQGTYEQYF
>TRBJ2-5|16|-|TRBV4-1
CASSQGRSGSVETQYF
>TRBJ1-3|14|-|TRBV6-1
CASSLGGNGNTIYF
>TRBJ2-1|14|-|TRBV6-1
CASRQGARRNEQFF
>TRBJ1-2|15|-|TRBV6-5
CASSYFSTGRYGYTF
>TRBJ2-3|15|-|TRBV5-1
CASSLGSGSTDTQYF
>TRBJ1-5|15|-|TRBV2
CASSRDRVSNQPQHF
>TRBJ2-2|15|-|TRBV19
CASSPGLADTGELFF
>TRBJ2-2|16|-|TRBV7-2
CASSSRLAGNTGELFF
>TRBJ2-2|15|-|TRBV6-5
CASSYGQGNTGELFF
>TRBJ1-5|14|-|TRBV11-2
CASSPTGNNQPQHF
>TRBJ2-4|14|-|TRBV11-2
CASSVTDSRNIQYF
>TRBJ1-1|14|-|TRBV28
CASSSTYRGTEAFF
>TRBJ2-1|15|-|TRBV9
CASSTQLAGDNEQFF
>TRBJ2-7|16|-|TRBV7-9
CASSTIGTSGTHEQYF
>TRBJ1-1|14|-|TRBV5-4
CASSLQGRNTEAFF
>TRBJ2-2|13|-|TRBV7-8
CATVSGGSGELFF
>TRBJ2-1|15|once|TRBV4-2
CASRNRDPGDNEQFF
>TRBJ1-5|13|-|TRBV7-2
CASSLDRNQPQHF
>TRBJ2-5|16|-|TRBV9
CASSVDGAGGSKTQYF
>TRBJ2-2|12|-|TRBV18
CASSQATGELFF
>TRBJ1-1|15|few|TRBV29-1
CSVVSSQGAHTEAFF
>TRBJ2-7|15|-|TRBV11-2
CASSLIGSSGYEQYF
>TRBJ2-3|12|-|TRBV11-2
CASSSTADTQYF
>TRBJ2-7|15|once|TRBV4-1
CASSQDPGSSYEQYF
>TRBJ1-6|15|few|TRBV5-1
CASSLGQGDNSPLHF